One and the same sample provided the 23 T cell receptor beta chains below, sequenced in a study of PD-1 blockade in classical Hodgkin lymphoma (TCRdb year 2020). The library was made by the immunoSEQ multiplex PCR assay. TCRdb mirrors the immuneACCESS table, restricted to in-frame sequences. Some clones are absent from its copies; in checked studies, under half trace to an unresolved V gene, and the reason for the others is unknown. The sample table lists tens of thousands of clones, approximately 94% of them with a count of one. Jointly, the top ten make up around 8% of the sample. The label giving this sample's time point can be read as: cycle 4 day 1 (C4D1), after 5 to 7 weeks of nivolumab. Every trial patient had relapsed following autologous stem cell transplantation, and prior brentuximab vedotin exposure was what differed among cohorts A, B and C. The input for sequencing was peripheral blood mononuclear cells (PBMCs), taken before the fourth cycle of nivolumab. Every receptor here comes from a human donor with classical Hodgkin lymphoma.

The chain employs TRBV10-1 and TRBJ2-1, with 12 nucleotides matching TRBD2. The CDR3 length is 13 residues. J lost 10 bases, V lost 4 bases, and 2 bases had no gene match. Germline loops: CDR1 WNHNN, CDR2 SYGVQD (reference sequence). The CDR3 is CASSASGRAEQFF. In DNA form, the CDR3 reads TGCGCCAGCAGTGCTAGCGGGAGGGCCGAGCAGTTCTTC.

The rearrangement links TRBV7-2 to TRBJ2-7, with 7 bases lining up with TRBD2. Germline-derived CDR1 and CDR2 are SGHTA and FQGNSA. The CDR3 has 16 amino acids. The J segment lost 0 bases and the V segment lost 0 bases, leaving 5 bases of the junction unmatched. The CDR3 nucleotides are TGTGCCAGCAGCTTAGCGTGGTGGGAGGGCTCCTACGAGCAGTACTTC. Its translation is CASSLAWWEGSYEQYF.

The J gene is TRBJ2-7, the V gene TRBV29-1; D is tentatively TRBD1 or TRBD2 (5 bases each). The CDR3 extends over 13 amino acids. Trimming took off 4 bases at V and 2 bases at J, with 12 bases between the two ends. CDR1 is SQVTM, CDR2 ANQGSEA, per germline. Here the CDR3 reads CSVAGRQAYEQYF. The CDR3 DNA is TGCAGCGTTGCGGGGCGCCAGGCCTACGAGCAGTACTTC.

This clone has a single count. The chain joins TRBV6-5 to TRBJ2-7; D gene ambiguous. CDR3 length equals 13 residues. Germline CDR1 is MNHEY and CDR2 is SVGAGI. V was shortened by 0 bases and J by 6 bases, with 9 bases between the two germline ends. The CDR3 DNA is TGTGCCAGCAGTTACTCGATGGTGGGCGAGCAGTACTTC. Translated, it gives CASSYSMVGEQYF.

The chain uses TRBV6-5 and TRBJ2-7; D unclear. The CDR3 is made up of 13 amino acids. Deletions cut 2 bases from V and 5 bases from J, with 10 bases between. Germline CDR1 is MNHEY and CDR2 is SVGAGI. The CDR3 coding sequence is TGTGCCAGCAGTTACCAGGAGTACGACGAGCAGTACTTC. Translating it yields CASSYQEYDEQYF.

The chain links TRBV5-8 to TRBJ2-3; 7 bases map to TRBD1. The germline gives CDR1 SGHTS, CDR2 YDEGEE. V lost 0 bases and J lost 2; bases outside the gene matches: 6. CDR3 size: 16 residues. The CDR3 region has the DNA TGTGCCAGCAGCTTGGCTCGACAGGGCCCCACAGATACGCAGTATTTT. This codes for CASSLARQGPTDTQYF.

The chain combines TRBV10-3 with TRBJ1-3; D may be TRBD1 (5 bases). The germline V gene has CDR1 ENHRY and CDR2 SYGVKD. The CDR3 sequence is 14 residues long. Trimming stripped 9 bases from V and 0 bases from J, with 12 bases between. CDR3 DNA: TGTGCCATGGGGACCGAGTACTCTGGAAACACCATATATTTT. It translates to CAMGTEYSGNTIYF.

V and J are TRBV5-1 and TRBJ2-7; 12 nucleotides match TRBD1. Losses at the gene ends were 4 bases for V and 5 bases for J; bases not matched to a gene: 7. Germline V gene lookup returns CDR1 SGHRS and CDR2 YFSETQ. This CDR3 contains 15 residues. The CDR3 is CASSGGQGARNEQYF. For the CDR3, the DNA is TGCGCCAGCAGCGGGGGACAGGGGGCTCGGAACGAGCAGTACTTC.

J is TRBJ2-3 and V is TRBV4-1, with a possible D match to TRBD1 (5 bases). The CDR3 extends over 15 amino acids. The germline V gene has CDR1 MGHRA and CDR2 YSYEKL. V lost 1 base and J 4 bases, leaving 12 bases between the germline ends. CDR3 in DNA: TGCGCCAGCAGCCAAGTAGGGGCTGTCGCAGATACGCAGTATTTT. It specifies CASSQVGAVADTQYF.

The chain is built from TRBV7-8 and TRBJ2-3; 10 nucleotides align to TRBD2. Germline trimming cut 6 bases from V and 2 bases from J; bases unmatched to any gene: 5. From germline, CDR1 is SGHVS and CDR2 FQNEAQ. This CDR3 contains 15 residues. CDR3 in amino acids: CASRLTSGATDTQYF. CDR3 bases: TGTGCCAGCAGACTTACTAGCGGGGCCACAGATACGCAGTATTTT.

This clone has a single count. This sequence joins TRBV14 and TRBJ2-1; the D gene is possibly TRBD1 (5 bases). V was shortened by 0 bases and J by 3 bases, with 9 bases between the two germline ends. Germline values: CDR1 SGHDN, CDR2 FVKESK. The CDR3 spans 15 residues. The CDR3 DNA is TGTGCCAGCAGCCAAGATGGGGCTATCTACAATGAGCAGTTCTTC. Translating gives CASSQDGAIYNEQFF.

V gene TRBV14 combines with J gene TRBJ2-1; D may be TRBD2 (6 bases). Trimming left V 1 base short and J 5 bases short, with 12 bases between. The CDR3 is 15 residues long. Germline CDR1 and CDR2: SGHDN and FVKESK. The CDR3 is CASSQAGLSNNEQFF. DNA of the CDR3: TGTGCCAGCAGCCAAGCGGGACTCTCAAACAATGAGCAGTTCTTC.

This sequence joins TRBV7-7 and TRBJ2-1; 8 nucleotides match TRBD2. The CDR3 is 15 residues long. In germline, CDR1 is SSHAT, CDR2 FNYEAQ (reference sequence). The CDR3 DNA follows: TGTGCTACCCCCCCCCGCGGGGGGAAGTACAATGAGCAGTTCTTC. It translates to CATPPRGGKYNEQFF.

The J gene is TRBJ2-1, the V gene TRBV4-1; unclear D gene. The CDR3 contains 17 residues. Germline CDR1 MGHRA, CDR2 YSYEKL. V was clipped by 0 bases and J by 4 bases, with 16 bases between them. CDR3 region: CASSQDLNVYLYNEQFF. The DNA of the CDR3 is TGCGCCAGCAGCCAAGATCTTAACGTGTACCTTTACAATGAGCAGTTCTTC.

The genes are TRBV7-9 and TRBJ2-7; possibly TRBD1 or TRBD2 for D (5 bases each). This CDR3 region has 15 residues. The germline CDR1 and CDR2 sequences are SEHNR and FQNEAQ (reference sequence). V was pared by 3 bases and J by 3 bases, with 15 bases between. The CDR3 DNA follows: TGTGCCAGCAGCTTGGGGGACCCAAGATTCTACGAGCAGTACTTC. It translates to CASSLGDPRFYEQYF.

The chain carries TRBV19 and TRBJ2-7, with D tentatively TRBD1 (5 bases). The CDR3 is 13 amino acids. Deletions cut 3 bases from V and 7 bases from J, with 13 bases between. Germline V CDR1 and CDR2: LNHDA, SQIVND (reference sequence). The CDR3 loop reads CASSMGQGWEQYF. CDR3 nucleotide sequence: TGTGCCAGTAGTATGGGTCAGGGTTGGGAGCAGTACTTC. Together with reference TRBV19 and TRBJ2-7, the CDR3 gives the full variable domain: DGGITQSPKYLFRKEGQNVTLSCEQNLNHDAMYWYRQDPGQGLRLIYYSQIVNDFQKGDIAEGYSVSREKKESFPLTVTSAQKNPTAFYLCASSMGQGWEQYFGPGTRLTVT.

V is TRBV7-3 and J is TRBJ2-4; TRBD1 aligns across 8 bases. Germline V gene sequence: CDR1 SGHTA, CDR2 FQGTGA. The V gene end was trimmed by 5 bases and the J gene end by 2 bases; junction bases not matched to a gene: 5. This CDR3 comprises 15 residues. The CDR3 region has the DNA TGTGCCAGCAGCCAACAGGGGGGATCCAAAAACATTCAGTACTTC. Protein: CASSQQGGSKNIQYF.

V and J are TRBV30 and TRBJ2-3; D uncertain. Germline V CDR1 and CDR2: GTSNPN, SVGIG (reference sequence). Deletions cut 4 bases from V and 0 bases from J, with 8 bases between. CDR3 length: 13 amino acids. CDR3 bases: TGTGCCTGGACGCACAGAAGCACAGATACGCAGTATTTT. It specifies CAWTHRSTDTQYF.

The V call is TRBV11-1, the J call TRBJ2-5, with D possibly matching TRBD1 (6 bases). V shed 4 bases and J shed 9 bases, with 18 bases lying between them. The CDR3 extends over 14 amino acids. The V gene's germline CDR1 is SGHAT and CDR2 FQDESV (reference sequence). The CDR3: CASSSRQASGAQYF. Written as DNA, the CDR3 is TGTGCCAGCAGCTCAAGACAGGCCTCCGGGGCCCAGTACTTC.

V and J are TRBV11-2 and TRBJ1-6; D unresolved. V was pared by 1 base and J by 7 bases, with 2 bases between. Germline CDR1 SGHAT, CDR2 FQNNGV. The length of the CDR3 is 12 residues. As DNA, the CDR3 is TGTGCCAGCAGCTTAGGGAATTCACCCCTCCACTTT. Protein product: CASSLGNSPLHF.

CDR3 DNA: TGTGCCACCAGCGGGGGACAGCAAACAACTAATGAAAAACTGTTTTTT. It translates to CATSGGQQTTNEKLFF. V and J are TRBV15 and TRBJ1-4; 7 bases are a match to TRBD1. CDR1 is LNHNV and CDR2 is YYDKDF in the germline V gene (reference sequence). The V gene end was trimmed by 5 bases and the J gene end by 0 bases; junction bases not matched to a gene: 6. The CDR3 is 16 amino acids.

The J gene is TRBJ2-1, the V gene TRBV5-1, with 8 bases fitting TRBD1. The CDR3 runs 13 residues. V shed 4 bases, J shed 3 bases, and the junction held 0 bases outside the gene matches. Germline V gene lookup returns CDR1 SGHRS and CDR2 YFSETQ. The CDR3 region has the DNA TGCGCCAGCAGCGACAGGGGCTACAATGAGCAGTTCTTC. It encodes CASSDRGYNEQFF. Full variable domain (outside the CDR3, taken from reference TRBV5-1 and TRBJ2-1): KAGVTQTPRYLIKTRGQQVTLSCSPISGHRSVSWYQQTPGQGLQFLFEYFSETQRNKGNFPGRFSGRQFSNSRSEMNVSTLELGDSALYLCASSDRGYNEQFFGPGTRLTVL.

The rearrangement links TRBV19 to TRBJ2-2, with a weak D call TRBD2 (7 bases). Germline CDR1 LNHDA, CDR2 SQIVND (reference sequence). V dropped 9 bases and J dropped 2 bases, with 13 bases sitting between them. CDR3 size: 14 residues. This chain's CDR3 is CASRAGTNTGELFF. In DNA, the CDR3 is TGTGCCAGCCGAGCGGGGACAAACACCGGGGAGCTGTTTTTT.